This T cell receptor beta chain stems from a study of T cells in Graves' hyperthyroidism and ophthalmopathy. The CDR3 is made up of 15 amino acids. CDR1 is LNHDA, CDR2 SQIVND, per germline (reference sequence). With 7 bases clipped from V and 1 base from J, the junction kept 10 bases outside the gene matches. This clonotype has just a few counts. Researchers took RNA transcripts and amplified the TCR beta CDR3 regions from them. HTBI primers were the set used in a first-round RT-PCR of the TCR CDR3. From the multiplex PCR reads, TCRdb called clonotypes with MiXCR, one entry per CDR3 protein. The data contain about 400,000 distinct CDR3 sequences, about a sixth of them singletons.

This sequence was found in a woman aged 18-30 years with Graves' hyperthyroidism that later progressed to Graves' ophthalmopathy. The J gene is TRBJ2-7, the V gene TRBV19; TRBD2 agrees at 7 bases. The sample consisted of blood. The DNA of the CDR3 is TGTGCCAGTAACCCGGGTACGGGAGGTTCCTACGAGCAGTACTTC. Protein product: CASNPGTGGSYEQYF.